The TCR beta chain described here comes from a study of T cell responses to AZD1222 COVID-19 vaccine. The CDR3 runs to 15 residues. Germline-derived CDR1 and CDR2 are SGHTS and YDEGEE. V lost 4 bases, J lost 1 base, and 14 bases lay in between. Sequenced by immunoSEQ multiplex PCR; TCRdb stores in-frame clones only, minus some. Here the sample spans around 150,000 clones, approximately 90% being singletons. About this clone: The antigen remains undetermined.

Overall study results and limits: The donor cohort was predominantly white British with a female majority, and clonal diversity may have been underestimated. Regions left unmutated in variants are reportedly the target of nearly half of spike-specific TCRs.

The TCR sequence derives from an adult who received the AZD1222 COVID-19 vaccine. The sample here was peripheral blood, taken 28 days after the second AZD1222 dose. The V call is TRBV5-8, the J call TRBJ1-1; D is uncertain. The CDR3 region is CASSPPTWKNTEAFF. The CDR3, as DNA: TGTGCCAGCAGCCCCCCTACCTGGAAGAACACTGAAGCTTTCTTT.